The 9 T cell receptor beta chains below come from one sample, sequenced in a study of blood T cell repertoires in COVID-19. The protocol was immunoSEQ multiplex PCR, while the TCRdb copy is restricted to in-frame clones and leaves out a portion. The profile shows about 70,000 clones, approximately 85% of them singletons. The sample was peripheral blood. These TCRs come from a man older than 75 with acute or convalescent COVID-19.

CDR3 in DNA: TGTGCCAGCAAGGCTAGCGGGGTCTACTATACGCAGTATTTT. Translated: CASKASGVYYTQYF. This rearrangement joins TRBV2 to TRBJ2-3; TRBD2 agrees at 9 bases. J lost 7 bases, V lost 7 bases, and 9 bases had no gene match. Germline-derived CDR1 and CDR2 are SNHLY and FYNNEI. CDR3 length: 14 amino acids.

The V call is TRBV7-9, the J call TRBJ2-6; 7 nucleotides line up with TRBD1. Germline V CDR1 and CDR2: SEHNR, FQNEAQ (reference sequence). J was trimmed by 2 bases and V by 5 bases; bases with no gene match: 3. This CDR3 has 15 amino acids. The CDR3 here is CASSPQGAGANVLTF. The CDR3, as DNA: TGTGCCAGCAGCCCCCAGGGGGCTGGGGCCAACGTCCTGACTTTC.

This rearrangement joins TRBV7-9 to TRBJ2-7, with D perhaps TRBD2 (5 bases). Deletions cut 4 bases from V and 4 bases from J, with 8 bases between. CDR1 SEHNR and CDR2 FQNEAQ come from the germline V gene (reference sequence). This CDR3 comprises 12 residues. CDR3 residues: CASSSRTYEQYF. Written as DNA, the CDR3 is TGTGCCAGCAGCTCCCGGACTTACGAGCAGTACTTC.

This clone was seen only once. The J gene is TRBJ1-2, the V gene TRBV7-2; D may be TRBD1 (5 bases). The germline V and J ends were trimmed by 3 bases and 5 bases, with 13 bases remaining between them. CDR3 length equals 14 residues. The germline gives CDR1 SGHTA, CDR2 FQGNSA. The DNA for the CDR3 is TGTGCCAGCAGCTTTAACAGGCCGGAATATGGCTACACCTTC. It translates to CASSFNRPEYGYTF. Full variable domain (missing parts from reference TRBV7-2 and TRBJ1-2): GAGVSQSPSNKVTEKGKDVELRCDPISGHTALYWYRQSLGQGLEFLIYFQGNSAPDKSGLPSDRFSAERTGGSVSTLTIQRTQQEDSAVYLCASSFNRPEYGYTFGSGTRLTVV.

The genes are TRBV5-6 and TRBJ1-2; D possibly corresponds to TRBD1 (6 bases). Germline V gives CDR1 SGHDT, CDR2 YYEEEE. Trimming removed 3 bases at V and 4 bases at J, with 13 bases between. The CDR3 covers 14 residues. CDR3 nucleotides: TGTGCCAGCAGCTCCCAAGGGGGGGTCTATGGCTACACCTTC. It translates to CASSSQGGVYGYTF.

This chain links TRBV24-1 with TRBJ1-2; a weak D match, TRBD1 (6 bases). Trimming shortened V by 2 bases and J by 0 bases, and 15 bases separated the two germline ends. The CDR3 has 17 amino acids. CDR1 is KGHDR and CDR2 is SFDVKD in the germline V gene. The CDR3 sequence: CATSDSTGDGANYGYTF. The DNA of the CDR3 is TGTGCCACCAGTGATTCGACAGGCGATGGTGCTAACTATGGCTACACCTTC.

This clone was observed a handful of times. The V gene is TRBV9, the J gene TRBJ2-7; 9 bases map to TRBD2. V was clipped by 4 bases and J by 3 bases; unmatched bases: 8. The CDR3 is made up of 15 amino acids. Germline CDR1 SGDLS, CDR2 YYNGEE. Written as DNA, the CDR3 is TGTGCCAGCAGCTTAACCCCTAGCGGGGACTACGAGCAGTACTTC. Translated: CASSLTPSGDYEQYF.

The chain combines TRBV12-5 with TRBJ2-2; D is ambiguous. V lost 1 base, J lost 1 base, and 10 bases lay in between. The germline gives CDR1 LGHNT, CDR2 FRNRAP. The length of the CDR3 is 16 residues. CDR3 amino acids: CASGLEAGRNTGELFF. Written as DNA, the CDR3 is TGTGCTAGTGGTTTGGAAGCAGGAAGGAACACCGGGGAGCTGTTTTTT.

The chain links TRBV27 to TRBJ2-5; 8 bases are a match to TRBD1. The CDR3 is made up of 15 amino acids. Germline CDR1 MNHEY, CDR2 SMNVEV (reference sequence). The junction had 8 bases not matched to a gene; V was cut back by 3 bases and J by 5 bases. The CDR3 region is CASSLTGEVVETQYF. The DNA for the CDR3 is TGTGCCAGCAGTTTGACAGGGGAGGTTGTGGAGACCCAGTACTTC.